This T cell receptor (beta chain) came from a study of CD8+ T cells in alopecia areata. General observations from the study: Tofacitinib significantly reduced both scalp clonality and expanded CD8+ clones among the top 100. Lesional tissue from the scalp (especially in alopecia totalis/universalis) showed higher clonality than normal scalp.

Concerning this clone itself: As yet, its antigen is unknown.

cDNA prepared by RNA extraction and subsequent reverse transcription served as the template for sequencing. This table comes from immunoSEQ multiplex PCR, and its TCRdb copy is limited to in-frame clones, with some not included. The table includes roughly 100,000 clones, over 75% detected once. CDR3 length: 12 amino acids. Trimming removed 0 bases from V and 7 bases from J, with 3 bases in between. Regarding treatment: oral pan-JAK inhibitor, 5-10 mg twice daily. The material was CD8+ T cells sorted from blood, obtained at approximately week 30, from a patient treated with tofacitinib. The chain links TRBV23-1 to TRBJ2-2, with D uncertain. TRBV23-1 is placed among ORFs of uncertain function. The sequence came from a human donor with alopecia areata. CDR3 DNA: TGCGCCAGCAGTCAATCGAACGGGGAGCTGTTTTTT. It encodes CASSQSNGELFF.